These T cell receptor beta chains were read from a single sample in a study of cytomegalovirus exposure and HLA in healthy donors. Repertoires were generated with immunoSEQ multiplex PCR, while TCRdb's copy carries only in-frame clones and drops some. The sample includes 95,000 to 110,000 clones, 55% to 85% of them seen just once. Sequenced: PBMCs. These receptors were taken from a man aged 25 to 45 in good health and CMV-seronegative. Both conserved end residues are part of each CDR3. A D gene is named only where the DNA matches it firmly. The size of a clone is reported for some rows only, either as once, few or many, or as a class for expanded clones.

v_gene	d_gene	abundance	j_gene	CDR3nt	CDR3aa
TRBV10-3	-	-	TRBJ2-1	TGTGCCATCAGTGCACACAACGATGAGCAGTTCTTC	CAISAHNDEQFF
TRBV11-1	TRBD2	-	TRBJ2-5	TGTGCCAGCAGCTTGTCCTCTTTAGCGGGGGGGCCTCAAGAGACCCAGTACTTC	CASSLSSLAGGPQETQYF
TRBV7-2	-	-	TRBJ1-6	TGTGCCAGCAGCTGGGGTGGGGGCGTTGGTAATTCACCCCTCCACTTT	CASSWGGGVGNSPLHF
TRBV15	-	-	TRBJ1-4	TGTGCCACCAGCAGAGATCGGGTGACTGGACTTTGGCTGTTTTTT	CATSRDRVTGLWLFF
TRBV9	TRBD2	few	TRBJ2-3	TGTGCCAGCAGCGCTACAGGAGCGGGAGGACCATTGTCCCTAGGGGCAGATACGCAGTATTTT	CASSATGAGGPLSLGADTQYF
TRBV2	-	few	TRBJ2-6	TGTGCCAGCAGTGAAGGACAACGCTCTGGGGCCAACGTCCTGACTTTC	CASSEGQRSGANVLTF
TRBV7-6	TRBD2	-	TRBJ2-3	TGTGCCAGCAGCTTAGGCGGGGGGGGCACAGATACGCAGTATTTT	CASSLGGGGTDTQYF
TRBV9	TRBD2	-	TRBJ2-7	TGTGCCAGCAGCCCCAGTGCTAGCGGGACCGACTACGAGCAGTACTTC	CASSPSASGTDYEQYF
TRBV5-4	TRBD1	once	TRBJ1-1	TGTGCCAGCAGCTTCCTGGGGACAGGGTCATTGCGAGCTTTCTTT	CASSFLGTGSLRAFF
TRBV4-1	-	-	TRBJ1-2	TGCGCCAGCAGCCCCCCGACAGCTAACTATGGCTACACCTTC	CASSPPTANYGYTF
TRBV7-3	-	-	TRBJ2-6	TGTGCCAGCAGCTTAAGCCCACGGACAGACTCTGGGGCCAACGTCCTGGCTTTC	CASSLSPRTDSGANVLAF
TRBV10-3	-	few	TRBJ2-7	TGTGCCATCAGTGAGTCCCTGTCCTCTTCCTACGAGCAGTACTTC	CAISESLSSSYEQYF
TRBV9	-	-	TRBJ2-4	TGTGCCAGCAGCGTAGGAGGGGGTCTAGCCAAAAACATTCAGTACTTC	CASSVGGGLAKNIQYF
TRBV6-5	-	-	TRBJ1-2	TGTGCCAGCAGAGGTACGGGGGGCAGTGGCTACACCTTC	CASRGTGGSGYTF
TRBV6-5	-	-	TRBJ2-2	TGTGCCAGCAGCCGGCTTGGAGCAAACACCGGGGAGCTGTTTTTT	CASSRLGANTGELFF
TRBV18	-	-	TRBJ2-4	TGTGCCAGCTCACCCTACAGGGTAGCCAAAAACATTCAGTACTTC	CASSPYRVAKNIQYF
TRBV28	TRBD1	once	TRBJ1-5	TGTGCCAGCAGTCTACAGGGGGACGCCCAGCATTTT	CASSLQGDAQHF
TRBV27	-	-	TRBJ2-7	TGTGCCAGCAGTTTCAAGGCAGGGGCGATTTACGAGCAGTACTTC	CASSFKAGAIYEQYF
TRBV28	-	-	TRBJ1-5	TGTGCCAGCCATCTTAGACTGACTCAAAGCAATCAGCCCCAGCATTTT	CASHLRLTQSNQPQHF
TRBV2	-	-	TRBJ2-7	TGTGCCAGCAGCGAAAGAGGTGAGCAGTACTTC	CASSERGEQYF
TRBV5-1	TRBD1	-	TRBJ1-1	TGCGCCAGCAGCCCCGACAGGGGGCTAGCTTTCTTT	CASSPDRGLAFF
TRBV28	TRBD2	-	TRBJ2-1	TGTGCCAGCACCCATCGGGGGGGGCATTCCTACAATGAGCAGTTCTTC	CASTHRGGHSYNEQFF
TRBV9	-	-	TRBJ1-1	TGTGCCAGCAGCGTAGGCGGGGGGGCGGCCACTGAAGCTTTCTTT	CASSVGGGAATEAFF
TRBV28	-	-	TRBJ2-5	TGTGCCAGCAGTTTGGCCAGGGTCGTCACAGAGACCCAGTACTTC	CASSLARVVTETQYF
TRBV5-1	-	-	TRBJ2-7	TGCGCCAGCAGCTTGGGGGCCGCCTCATTAAACTTCTACGAGCAGTACTTC	CASSLGAASLNFYEQYF
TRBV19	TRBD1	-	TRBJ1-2	TGTGCCAGTAGTACAGACCGACAGGGGACCTTAACGGGCTACACCTTC	CASSTDRQGTLTGYTF